The 24 T cell receptor beta chains listed next were all sequenced from one sample in a study of beta chain features in type 1 diabetes. Expressed TCRB transcripts got sequenced, as all isolated RNA was reverse transcribed. This table comes from immunoSEQ multiplex PCR, and its TCRdb copy is limited to in-frame clones, with some not included. This table holds some 250,000 clones, 25% to 30% found once. What was sequenced was central memory CD4+ T cells from blood. The receptors derive from a man aged 25 to 45 in good health.

V gene TRBV30 combines with J gene TRBJ1-1; D is perhaps TRBD1 (5 bases). In germline, CDR1 is GTSNPN, CDR2 SVGIG (reference sequence). The CDR3 length is 13 residues. Trimming pared 4 bases from V and 1 base from J, leaving 10 bases between. CDR3 DNA sequence: TGTGCCTGGATAGGGGATGCGAACACTGAAGCTTTCTTT. This gives the protein CAWIGDANTEAFF.

The rearrangement joins TRBV30 to TRBJ2-3; D could derive from TRBD1 or TRBD2 (6 bases each). CDR1 is GTSNPN and CDR2 is SVGIG in the germline V gene (reference sequence). Trimming took 5 bases from V and 3 from J, leaving 18 bases between them. CDR3 size: 15 residues. Written as DNA, the CDR3 is TGTGCCTGGGCCCCCCTTGGAGGGGGGACAGATACGCAGTATTTT. It encodes CAWAPLGGGTDTQYF. Full variable domain (remainder filled in from reference TRBV30 and TRBJ2-3): SQTIHQWPATLVQPVGSPLSLECTVEGTSNPNLYWYRQAAGRGLQLLFYSVGIGQISSEVPQNLSASRPQDRQFILSSKKLLLSDSGFYLCAWAPLGGGTDTQYFGPGTRLTVL.

The V and J genes are TRBV25-1 and TRBJ2-3; TRBD2 matches at 9 bases. Germline-derived CDR1 and CDR2 are MGHDK and SYGVNS. The CDR3 contains 15 residues. V was clipped by 0 bases and J by 6 bases; unmatched bases: 4. Here the CDR3 reads CASSEYRGGADTQYF. In nucleotides, the CDR3 is TGTGCCAGCAGTGAATATCGCGGGGGGGCCGATACGCAGTATTTT.

The chain carries TRBV9 and TRBJ2-3; maybe TRBD1 (6 bases). Germline CDR1 reads SGDLS; CDR2 reads YYNGEE. The CDR3 is 14 amino acids. Trimming took 4 bases from V and 8 from J, leaving 17 bases between them. The CDR3 DNA is TGTGCCAGCAGCTCTAACCCCGGACAGCCTACGCAGTATTTT. This codes for CASSSNPGQPTQYF.

This sequence joins TRBV6-1 and TRBJ2-3; the D gene is possibly TRBD2 (6 bases). The CDR3 is 18 amino acids. In germline, CDR1 is MNHNS, CDR2 SASEGT. The V end was cut by 3 bases, the J end by 3 bases, with 22 bases between. CDR3 DNA: TGTGCCAGCAGTGACCAGTCTAGCGTAGAAGCGTATACAGATACGCAGTATTTT. Amino acids: CASSDQSSVEAYTDTQYF.

This clone was seen a few times. The chain combines TRBV2 with TRBJ2-5; TRBD2 is a possible D gene (6 bases). Trimming shortened V by 4 bases and J by 5 bases, and 14 bases separated the two germline ends. Germline V gene lookup returns CDR1 SNHLY and CDR2 FYNNEI. The CDR3 is 14 amino acids. The CDR3 loop is CASSGAGTGETQYF. The CDR3 DNA sequence: TGTGCCAGCAGTGGCGCGGGGACGGGGGAGACCCAGTACTTC.

This sequence joins TRBV27 and TRBJ1-5; D is perhaps TRBD1 (5 bases). V was clipped by 4 bases and J by 2 bases, with 15 bases between them. The CDR3 length is 16 residues. Germline lookup yields CDR1 MNHEY and CDR2 SMNVEV (reference sequence). Written as DNA, the CDR3 is TGTGCCAGCAGTTCAGCCCAGGGTACGGGCAATCAGCCCCAGCATTTT. Protein: CASSSAQGTGNQPQHF.

This chain uses TRBV2 with TRBJ1-5; 7 nucleotides align to TRBD1. Germline V gives CDR1 SNHLY, CDR2 FYNNEI. J lost 6 bases, V lost 4 bases, and 9 bases had no gene match. There are 15 residues in the CDR3. The CDR3 coding sequence is TGTGCCAGCAGTGCCCCTGACAGGGCAGGTCAGCCCCAGCATTTT. Translation: CASSAPDRAGQPQHF.

This clone was seen only a few times. The J gene is TRBJ2-7, the V gene TRBV28; D possibly corresponds to TRBD1 (5 bases). Deletions cut 6 bases from V and 0 bases from J, with 12 bases between. This CDR3 has 14 amino acids. Germline values: CDR1 MDHEN, CDR2 SYDVKM. The CDR3 DNA sequence: TGTGCCAGCAGATTGGGTAGGGGCTCCTACGAGCAGTACTTC. Translation gives CASRLGRGSYEQYF.

This chain connects TRBV6-5 to TRBJ2-7; 10 bases fit TRBD1. Germline trimming cut 2 bases from V and 5 bases from J; bases unmatched to any gene: 6. CDR1 is MNHEY, CDR2 SVGAGI, per germline. This CDR3 region has 15 residues. The CDR3 sequence is CASSYGQGEVNEQYF. CDR3 coding DNA: TGTGCCAGCAGTTACGGACAGGGGGAGGTCAACGAGCAGTACTTC.

The sample holds a few counts of this clone. The V and J genes are TRBV29-1 and TRBJ2-3; 11 bases line up with TRBD2. Germline-derived CDR1 and CDR2 are SQVTM and ANQGSEA. The V and J ends lost 7 bases and 3 bases, in that order; junction bases with no gene match: 0. The CDR3 runs 12 residues. As DNA, the CDR3 is TGCAGCGCTAGCGGGAGGACAGATACGCAGTATTTT. As protein: CSASGRTDTQYF.

This clone is labeled medium-sized. This sample also contains other DNA sequences that code for the same CDR3. CDR3 in amino acids: CASTKGQGAEKLFF. The CDR3 bases are TGTGCCAGCACCAAGGGACAGGGGGCGGAAAAACTGTTTTTT. The chain employs TRBV6-6 and TRBJ1-4; 12 nucleotides match TRBD1. The V and J ends lost 7 bases and 8 bases, in that order; junction bases with no gene match: 5. Looked up from germline, CDR1 is MNHNY and CDR2 is SVGAGI (reference sequence). The CDR3 extends over 14 amino acids.

This clone was found a few times. The V gene is TRBV7-2, the J gene TRBJ2-1; 8 nucleotides match TRBD2. This CDR3 is 16 amino acids long. V was clipped by 0 bases and J by 6 bases; unmatched bases: 7. Germline-derived CDR1 and CDR2 are SGHTA and FQGNSA. The CDR3 loop reads CASSLASRGGSNEQFF. As DNA, the CDR3 is TGTGCCAGCAGCTTAGCGTCTCGGGGGGGATCCAATGAGCAGTTCTTC.

This clone was seen a few times. The chain couples TRBV28 to TRBJ2-7; D ambiguous. This CDR3 is built from 14 residues. V was clipped by 2 bases and J by 3 bases, with 11 bases between them. Germline V gene sequence: CDR1 MDHEN, CDR2 SYDVKM. CDR3 nucleotide sequence: TGTGCCAGCAGTTTAGTTGAACGGATCTACGAGCAGTACTTC. Translating gives CASSLVERIYEQYF. The entire variable domain, with the rest obtained from reference TRBV28 and TRBJ2-7, is as follows: DVKVTQSSRYLVKRTGEKVFLECVQDMDHENMFWYRQDPGLGLRLIYFSYDVKMKEKGDIPEGYSVSREKKERFSLILESASTNQTSMYLCASSLVERIYEQYFGPGTRLTVT.

The chain employs TRBV7-9 and TRBJ2-2, with D unclear. The V end was cut by 3 bases, the J end by 2 bases, with 7 bases between. In germline, CDR1 is SEHNR, CDR2 FQNEAQ (reference sequence). CDR3 length equals 14 residues. In nucleotides, the CDR3 is TGTGCCAGCAGCTTCGGCGGAAACACCGGGGAGCTGTTTTTT. As protein: CASSFGGNTGELFF. The whole variable domain, remainder taken from reference TRBV7-9 and TRBJ2-2, is DTGVSQNPRHKITKRGQNVTFRCDPISEHNRLYWYRQTLGQGPEFLTYFQNEAQLEKSRLLSDRFSAERPKGSFSTLEIQRTEQGDSAMYLCASSFGGNTGELFFGEGSRLTVL.

The chain combines TRBV12-5 with TRBJ2-3; a weak D match, TRBD1 (6 bases). The CDR3 runs to 16 residues. Trimming left V 5 bases short and J 1 base short, with 16 bases between. Germline V gene lookup returns CDR1 LGHNT and CDR2 FRNRAP. CDR3 amino acids: CASGLGDTKGTDTQYF. Written as DNA, the CDR3 is TGTGCTAGTGGTCTAGGGGACACCAAAGGCACAGATACGCAGTATTTT.

This chain links TRBV14 with TRBJ2-3; D uncertain. CDR3 length: 16 amino acids. Germline CDR1 is SGHDN and CDR2 is FVKESK. The ends were cut back, 3 bases at V and 2 bases at J, with 15 bases in the middle. The CDR3 loop is CASSHLTAENTDTQYF. Written as DNA, the CDR3 is TGTGCCAGCAGCCACTTAACGGCGGAAAACACAGATACGCAGTATTTT. Full variable domain (missing parts from reference TRBV14 and TRBJ2-3): EAGVTQFPSHSVIEKGQTVTLRCDPISGHDNLYWYRRVMGKEIKFLLHFVKESKQDESGMPNNRFLAERTGGTYSTLKVQPAELEDSGVYFCASSHLTAENTDTQYFGPGTRLTVL.

This clone showed up just a few times. The rearrangement links TRBV30 to TRBJ2-2, with 10 nucleotides matching TRBD2. Germline values: CDR1 GTSNPN, CDR2 SVGIG (reference sequence). J gave up 0 bases and V 1 base, and 11 bases lay outside the gene matches. The CDR3 spans 19 residues. DNA of the CDR3: TGTGCCTGGAGTGATCTAAGGAGCGGGAGGGCCGCGAACACCGGGGAGCTGTTTTTT. Translation gives CAWSDLRSGRAANTGELFF.

This clone was counted only a few times. The J gene is TRBJ1-5, the V gene TRBV5-1; D is unresolved. The CDR3 sequence is 19 residues long. The V end lost 4 bases, the J end lost 3 bases, and 26 bases lay between the germline ends. The V gene's germline CDR1 is SGHRS and CDR2 YFSETQ. In DNA, the CDR3 is TGCGCCAGCAGCCCGAGGGCCCTGGCCGGGCCTCGAAACAATCAGCCCCAGCATTTT. Translated, it gives CASSPRALAGPRNNQPQHF. Complete variable domain (other parts from reference TRBV5-1 and TRBJ1-5): KAGVTQTPRYLIKTRGQQVTLSCSPISGHRSVSWYQQTPGQGLQFLFEYFSETQRNKGNFPGRFSGRQFSNSRSEMNVSTLELGDSALYLCASSPRALAGPRNNQPQHFGDGTRLSIL.

This clone was found many times. The chain links TRBV7-2 to TRBJ2-1; weak D call: TRBD2 (5 bases). The germline CDR1 and CDR2 sequences are SGHTA and FQGNSA. The CDR3 contains 14 residues. Trimming removed 4 bases from V and 7 bases from J, with 14 bases in between. The CDR3 coding sequence is TGTGCCAGCAGCTCATGGGCTAGCCAAAATGAGCAGTTCTTC. Translating gives CASSSWASQNEQFF.

This clone showed up many times. The chain is built from TRBV28 and TRBJ2-6, with D possibly being TRBD1 or TRBD2 (5 bases each). This CDR3 contains 16 residues. Germline CDR1 MDHEN, CDR2 SYDVKM. Trimming took off 7 bases at V and 2 bases at J, with 15 bases between the two ends. CDR3 nucleotide sequence: TGTGCCAGCACCCCCGCCGGGGCCACTGGGGCCAACGTCCTGACTTTC. It codes for CASTPAGATGANVLTF. The full variable domain, completed using reference TRBV28 and TRBJ2-6, is DVKVTQSSRYLVKRTGEKVFLECVQDMDHENMFWYRQDPGLGLRLIYFSYDVKMKEKGDIPEGYSVSREKKERFSLILESASTNQTSMYLCASTPAGATGANVLTFGAGSRLTVL.

V and J are TRBV25-1 and TRBJ1-4, with D perhaps matching TRBD1 (6 bases). There are 16 residues in the CDR3. CDR1 is MGHDK, CDR2 SYGVNS, per germline. Trimming took off 1 base at V and 10 bases at J, with 19 bases between the two ends. DNA for the CDR3: TGTGCCAGCAGTGAATTTCCAGGGGATTATGGTGTAAAACTGTTTTTT. Encoded protein: CASSEFPGDYGVKLFF. The entire variable domain, with the rest obtained from reference TRBV25-1 and TRBJ1-4, is as follows: EADIYQTPRYLVIGTGKKITLECSQTMGHDKMYWYQQDPGMELHLIHYSYGVNSTEKGDLSSESTVSRIRTEHFPLTLESARPSHTSQYLCASSEFPGDYGVKLFFGSGTQLSVL.

This clone was counted only a few times. The V gene is TRBV6-6, the J gene TRBJ1-4; D gene unclear. The CDR3 has 16 residues. Looked up from germline, CDR1 is MNHNY and CDR2 is SVGAGI (reference sequence). The V end lost 5 bases, the J end lost 0 bases, and 13 bases lay between the germline ends. This CDR3 reads CASSTYTDATNEKLFF. The CDR3 DNA is TGTGCCAGCAGTACCTACACGGACGCAACTAATGAAAAACTGTTTTTT.

This clone occurred a few times. J is TRBJ2-3 and V is TRBV30; no definite D call. The CDR3 runs to 13 residues. CDR1 GTSNPN and CDR2 SVGIG come from the germline V gene (reference sequence). V was shortened by 0 bases and J by 3 bases, with 7 bases between the two germline ends. DNA for the CDR3: TGTGCCTGGAGTGTACCCCCTACAGATACGCAGTATTTT. Translating it yields CAWSVPPTDTQYF. Full variable domain (rest looked up from reference TRBV30 and TRBJ2-3): SQTIHQWPATLVQPVGSPLSLECTVEGTSNPNLYWYRQAAGRGLQLLFYSVGIGQISSEVPQNLSASRPQDRQFILSSKKLLLSDSGFYLCAWSVPPTDTQYFGPGTRLTVL.